This T cell receptor beta chain derives from a study of cytomegalovirus exposure and HLA in healthy donors. Study-wide points: The majority of TCR sequences were rare, yet some public TCRs appeared in many donors.

Donors had nominal health at sampling but likely had unrecorded immune exposures. Comment on this clone: What it binds is unknown.

V dropped 3 bases and J dropped 4; count of bases not matched to a gene: 6. Germline CDR1 WNHNN, CDR2 SYGVQD (reference sequence). This CDR3 has 15 amino acids. Amplification used 60 Vbeta primers and 13 Jbeta primers. Profiling relied on immunoSEQ multiplex PCR, and the TCRdb table lists in-frame clones only, not all of them. The sample contains 150,000 to 200,000 clones, about 9% of which appear only once. Sequenced sample: PBMCs. This sequence joins TRBV10-1 and TRBJ2-1; 7 nucleotides match TRBD2. The TCR originated in a woman under 40 in good health and CMV-seropositive. CDR3 bases: TGCGCCAGCAGTGATTGGCCAGCGGGGTACAATGAGCAGTTCTTC. This sequence encodes CASSDWPAGYNEQFF.